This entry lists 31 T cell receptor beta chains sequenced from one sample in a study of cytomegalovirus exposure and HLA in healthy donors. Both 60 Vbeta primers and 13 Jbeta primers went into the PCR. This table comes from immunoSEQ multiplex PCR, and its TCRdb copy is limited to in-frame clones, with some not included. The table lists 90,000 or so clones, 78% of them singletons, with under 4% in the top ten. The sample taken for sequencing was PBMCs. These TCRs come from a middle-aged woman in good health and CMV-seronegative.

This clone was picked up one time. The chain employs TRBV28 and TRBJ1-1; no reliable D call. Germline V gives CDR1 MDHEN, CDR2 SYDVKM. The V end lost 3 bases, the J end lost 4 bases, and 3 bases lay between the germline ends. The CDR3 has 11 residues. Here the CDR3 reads CASSFGTEAFF. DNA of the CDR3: TGTGCCAGCAGTTTCGGCACTGAAGCTTTCTTT.

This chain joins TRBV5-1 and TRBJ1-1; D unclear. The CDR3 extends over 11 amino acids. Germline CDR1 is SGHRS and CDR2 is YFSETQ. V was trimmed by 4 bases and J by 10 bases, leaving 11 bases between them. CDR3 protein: CASSAGMLAFF. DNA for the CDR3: TGCGCCAGCAGCGCGGGGATGTTAGCTTTCTTT.

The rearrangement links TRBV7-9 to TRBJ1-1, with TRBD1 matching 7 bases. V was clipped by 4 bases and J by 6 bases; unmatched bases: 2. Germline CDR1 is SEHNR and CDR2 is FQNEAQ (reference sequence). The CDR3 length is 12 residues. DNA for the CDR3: TGTGCCAGCAGCTACAGGGGTGCTGAAGCTTTCTTT. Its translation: CASSYRGAEAFF.

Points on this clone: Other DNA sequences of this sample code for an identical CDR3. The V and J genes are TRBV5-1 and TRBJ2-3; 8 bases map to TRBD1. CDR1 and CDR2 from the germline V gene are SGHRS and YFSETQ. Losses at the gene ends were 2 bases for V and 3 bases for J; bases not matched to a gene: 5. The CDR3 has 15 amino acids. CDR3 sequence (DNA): TGCGCCAGCAGCTTAGGGGACAGGCCTACAGATACGCAGTATTTT. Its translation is CASSLGDRPTDTQYF.

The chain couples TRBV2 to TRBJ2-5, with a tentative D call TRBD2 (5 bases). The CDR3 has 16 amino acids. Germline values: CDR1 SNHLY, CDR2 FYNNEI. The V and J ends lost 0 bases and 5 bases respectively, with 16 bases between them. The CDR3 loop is CASSEARRAVGETQYF. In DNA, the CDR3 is TGTGCCAGCAGTGAAGCGCGGCGGGCAGTGGGGGAGACCCAGTACTTC.

The DNA for the CDR3 is TGTGCCAGCAGTTTTAATGTAGGGCGCGGGGGAGGGCACTACAATGAGCAGTTCTTC. Translated, it gives CASSFNVGRGGGHYNEQFF. The chain carries TRBV27 and TRBJ2-1; 7 bases are a match to TRBD2. With 3 bases clipped from V and 3 bases from J, the junction kept 17 bases outside the gene matches. CDR1 MNHEY and CDR2 SMNVEV come from the germline V gene (reference sequence). This CDR3 is 19 amino acids long.

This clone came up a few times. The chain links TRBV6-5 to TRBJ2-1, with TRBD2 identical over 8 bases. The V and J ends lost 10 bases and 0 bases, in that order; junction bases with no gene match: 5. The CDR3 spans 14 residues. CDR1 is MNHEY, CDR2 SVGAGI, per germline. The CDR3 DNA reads TGTGCCACCCGAAGCGGGAGCTCCTACAATGAGCAGTTCTTC. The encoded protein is CATRSGSSYNEQFF.

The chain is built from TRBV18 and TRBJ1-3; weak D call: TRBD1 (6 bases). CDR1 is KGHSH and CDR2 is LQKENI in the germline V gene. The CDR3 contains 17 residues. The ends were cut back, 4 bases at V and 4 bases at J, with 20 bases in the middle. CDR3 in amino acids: CASSHLKQGSSGNTIYF. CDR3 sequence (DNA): TGTGCCAGCTCACACCTAAAACAGGGATCGTCCGGAAACACCATATATTTT.

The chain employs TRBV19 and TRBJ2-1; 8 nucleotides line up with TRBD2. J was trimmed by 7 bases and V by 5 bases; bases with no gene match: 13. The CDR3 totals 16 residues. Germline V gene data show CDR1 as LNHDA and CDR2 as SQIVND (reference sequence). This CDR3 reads CASSPLRAGGRNEQFF. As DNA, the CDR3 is TGTGCCAGTAGTCCACTCCGCGCGGGGGGAAGGAATGAGCAGTTCTTC.

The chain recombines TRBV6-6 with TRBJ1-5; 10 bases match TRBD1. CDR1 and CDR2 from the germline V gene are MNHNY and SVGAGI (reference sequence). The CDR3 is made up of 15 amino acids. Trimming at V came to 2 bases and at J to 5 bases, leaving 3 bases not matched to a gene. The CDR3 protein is CASSYEGTGDQPQHF. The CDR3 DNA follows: TGTGCCAGCAGTTACGAGGGGACAGGGGATCAGCCCCAGCATTTT.

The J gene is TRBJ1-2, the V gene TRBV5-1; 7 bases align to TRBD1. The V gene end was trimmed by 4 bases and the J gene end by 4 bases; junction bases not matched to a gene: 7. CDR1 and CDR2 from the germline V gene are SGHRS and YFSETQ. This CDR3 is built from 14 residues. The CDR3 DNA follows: TGCGCCAGCAGCCTCGGGACAGCTGGCTATGGCTACACCTTC. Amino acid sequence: CASSLGTAGYGYTF.

The CDR3 spells CASSRGGDWSSYEQYF. In nucleotides, the CDR3 is TGCGCCAGCAGCCGAGGTGGGGACTGGAGCTCCTACGAGCAGTACTTC. The chain recombines TRBV5-1 with TRBJ2-7, with D possibly matching TRBD2 (6 bases). This CDR3 is built from 16 residues. Trimming took off 4 bases at V and 0 bases at J, with 17 bases between the two ends. Per the germline V gene, CDR1 is SGHRS and CDR2 is YFSETQ. The full variable domain, completed using reference TRBV5-1 and TRBJ2-7, is KAGVTQTPRYLIKTRGQQVTLSCSPISGHRSVSWYQQTPGQGLQFLFEYFSETQRNKGNFPGRFSGRQFSNSRSEMNVSTLELGDSALYLCASSRGGDWSSYEQYFGPGTRLTVT.

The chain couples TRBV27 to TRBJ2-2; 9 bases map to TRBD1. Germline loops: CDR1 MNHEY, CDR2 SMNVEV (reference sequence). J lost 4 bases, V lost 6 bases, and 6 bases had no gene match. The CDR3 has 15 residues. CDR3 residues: CASRPQGAGTGELFF. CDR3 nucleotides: TGTGCCAGCAGACCACAGGGGGCGGGCACCGGGGAGCTGTTTTTT.

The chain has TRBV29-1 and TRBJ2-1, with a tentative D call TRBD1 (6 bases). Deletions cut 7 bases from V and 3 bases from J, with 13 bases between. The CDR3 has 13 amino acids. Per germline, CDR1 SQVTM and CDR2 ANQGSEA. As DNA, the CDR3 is TGCAGCGCGGGCCGGGACAACTACAATGAGCAGTTCTTC. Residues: CSAGRDNYNEQFF.

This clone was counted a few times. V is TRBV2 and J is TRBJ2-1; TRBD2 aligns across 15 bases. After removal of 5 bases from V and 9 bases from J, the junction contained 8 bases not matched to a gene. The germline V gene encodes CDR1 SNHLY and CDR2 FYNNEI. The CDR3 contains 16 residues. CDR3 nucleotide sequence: TGTGCCAGCAGTTGGACTAGCGGGAGGGCCTCCGGTGAGCAGTTCTTC. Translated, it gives CASSWTSGRASGEQFF. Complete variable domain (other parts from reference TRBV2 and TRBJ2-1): EPEVTQTPSHQVTQMGQEVILRCVPISNHLYFYWYRQILGQKVEFLVSFYNNEISEKSEIFDDQFSVERPDGSNFTLKIRSTKLEDSAMYFCASSWTSGRASGEQFFGPGTRLTVL.

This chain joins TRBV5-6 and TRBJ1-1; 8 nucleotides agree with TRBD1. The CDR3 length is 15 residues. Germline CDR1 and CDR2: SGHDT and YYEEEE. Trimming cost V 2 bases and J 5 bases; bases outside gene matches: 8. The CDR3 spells CASSFDGTGGTEAFF. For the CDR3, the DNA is TGTGCCAGCAGCTTCGATGGGACAGGAGGGACTGAAGCTTTCTTT.

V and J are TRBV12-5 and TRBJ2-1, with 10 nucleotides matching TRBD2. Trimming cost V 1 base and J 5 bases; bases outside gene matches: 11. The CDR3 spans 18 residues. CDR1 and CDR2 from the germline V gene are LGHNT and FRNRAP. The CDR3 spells CASGLEDPGLANHNEQFF. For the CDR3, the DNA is TGTGCTAGTGGTTTGGAGGATCCGGGACTAGCGAATCACAATGAGCAGTTCTTC. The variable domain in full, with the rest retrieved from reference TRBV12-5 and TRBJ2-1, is DARVTQTPRHKVTEMGQEVTMRCQPILGHNTVFWYRQTMMQGLELLAYFRNRAPLDDSGMPKDRFSAEMPDATLATLKIQPSEPRDSAVYFCASGLEDPGLANHNEQFFGPGTRLTVL.

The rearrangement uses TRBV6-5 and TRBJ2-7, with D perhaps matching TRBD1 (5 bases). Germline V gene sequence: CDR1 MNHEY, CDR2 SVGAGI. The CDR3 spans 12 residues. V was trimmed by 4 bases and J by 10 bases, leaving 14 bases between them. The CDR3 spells CASSSPQGLQYF. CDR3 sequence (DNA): TGTGCCAGCAGTTCCCCTCAGGGTCTACAGTACTTC.

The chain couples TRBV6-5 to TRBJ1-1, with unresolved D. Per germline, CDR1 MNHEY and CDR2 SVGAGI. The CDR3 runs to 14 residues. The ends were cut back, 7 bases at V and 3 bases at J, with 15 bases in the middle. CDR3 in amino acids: CASKRGGSDTEAFF. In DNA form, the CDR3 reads TGTGCCAGCAAGCGGGGAGGCTCGGACACTGAAGCTTTCTTT.

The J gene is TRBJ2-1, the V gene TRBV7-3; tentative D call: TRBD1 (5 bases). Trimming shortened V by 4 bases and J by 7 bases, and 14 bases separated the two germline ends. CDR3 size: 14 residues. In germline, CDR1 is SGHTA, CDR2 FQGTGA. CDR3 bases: TGTGCCAGCAGCTCCGACCAGAAGGGGAATGAGCAGTTCTTC. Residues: CASSSDQKGNEQFF.

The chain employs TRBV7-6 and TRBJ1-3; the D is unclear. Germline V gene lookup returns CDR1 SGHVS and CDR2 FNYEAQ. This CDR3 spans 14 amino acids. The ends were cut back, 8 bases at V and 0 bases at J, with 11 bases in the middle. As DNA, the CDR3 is TGTGCCAGCGGGCCTAAGAGCTCTGGAAACACCATATATTTT. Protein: CASGPKSSGNTIYF.

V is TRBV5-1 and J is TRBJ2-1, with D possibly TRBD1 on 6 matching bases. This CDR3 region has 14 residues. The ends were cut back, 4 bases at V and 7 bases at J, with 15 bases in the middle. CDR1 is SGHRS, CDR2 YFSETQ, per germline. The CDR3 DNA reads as TGCGCCAGCAGCACTCCAACTACAGGGAATGAGCAGTTCTTC. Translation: CASSTPTTGNEQFF.

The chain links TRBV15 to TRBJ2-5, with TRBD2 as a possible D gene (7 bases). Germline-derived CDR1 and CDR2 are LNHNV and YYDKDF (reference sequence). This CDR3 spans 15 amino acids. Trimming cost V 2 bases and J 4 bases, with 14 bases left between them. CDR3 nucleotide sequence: TGTGCCACCAGCAGACTGGGGGGGGGCTTAGAGACCCAGTACTTC. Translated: CATSRLGGGLETQYF.

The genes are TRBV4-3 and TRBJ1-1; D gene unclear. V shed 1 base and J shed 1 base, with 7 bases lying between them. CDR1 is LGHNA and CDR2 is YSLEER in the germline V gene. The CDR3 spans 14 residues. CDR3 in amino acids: CASSQVVRNTEAFF. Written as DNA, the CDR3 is TGCGCCAGCAGCCAAGTCGTCAGGAACACTGAAGCTTTCTTT.

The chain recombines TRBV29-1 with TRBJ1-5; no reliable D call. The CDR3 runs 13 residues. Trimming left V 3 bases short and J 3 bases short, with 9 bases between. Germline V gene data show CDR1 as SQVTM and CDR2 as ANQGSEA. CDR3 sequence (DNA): TGCAGCGTTGACACCGGGGTCAATCAGCCCCAGCATTTT. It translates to CSVDTGVNQPQHF.

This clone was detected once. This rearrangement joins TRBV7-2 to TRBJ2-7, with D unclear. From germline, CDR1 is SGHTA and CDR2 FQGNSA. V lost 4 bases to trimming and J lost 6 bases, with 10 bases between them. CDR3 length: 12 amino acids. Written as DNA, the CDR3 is TGTGCCAGCAGCTCCCCCTTCCGCGAGCAGTACTTC. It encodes CASSSPFREQYF.

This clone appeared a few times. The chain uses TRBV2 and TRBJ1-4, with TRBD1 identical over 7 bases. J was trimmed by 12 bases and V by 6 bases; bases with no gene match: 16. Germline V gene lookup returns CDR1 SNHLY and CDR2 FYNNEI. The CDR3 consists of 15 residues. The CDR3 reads CASRETGMEAEQLFF. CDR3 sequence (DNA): TGTGCCAGCAGAGAGACAGGGATGGAGGCTGAGCAACTGTTTTTT.

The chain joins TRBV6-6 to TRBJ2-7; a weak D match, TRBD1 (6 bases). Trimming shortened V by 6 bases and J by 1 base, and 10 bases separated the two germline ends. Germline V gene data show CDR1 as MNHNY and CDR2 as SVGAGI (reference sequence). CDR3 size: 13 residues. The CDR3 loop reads CASRRQASYEQYF. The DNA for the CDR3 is TGTGCCAGCAGAAGACAGGCTTCCTACGAGCAGTACTTC.

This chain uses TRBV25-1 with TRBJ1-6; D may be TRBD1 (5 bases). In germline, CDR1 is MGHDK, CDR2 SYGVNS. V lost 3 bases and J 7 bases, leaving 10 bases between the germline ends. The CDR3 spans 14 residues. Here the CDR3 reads CASSDQGGNSPLHF. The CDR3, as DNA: TGTGCCAGCAGTGATCAGGGAGGGAATTCACCCCTCCACTTT.

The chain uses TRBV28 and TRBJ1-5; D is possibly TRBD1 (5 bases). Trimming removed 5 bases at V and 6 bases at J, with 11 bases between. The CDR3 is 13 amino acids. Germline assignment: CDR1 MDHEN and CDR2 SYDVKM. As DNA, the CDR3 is TGTGCCAGCAGTATCAACCAGGGTCAGCCCCAGCATTTT. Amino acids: CASSINQGQPQHF.

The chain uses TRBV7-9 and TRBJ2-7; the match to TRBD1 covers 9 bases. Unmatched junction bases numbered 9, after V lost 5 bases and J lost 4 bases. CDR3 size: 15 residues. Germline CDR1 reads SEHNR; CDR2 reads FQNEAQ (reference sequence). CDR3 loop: CASSGRQGESYEQYF. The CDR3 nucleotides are TGTGCCAGCAGCGGACGACAGGGGGAATCGTACGAGCAGTACTTC.